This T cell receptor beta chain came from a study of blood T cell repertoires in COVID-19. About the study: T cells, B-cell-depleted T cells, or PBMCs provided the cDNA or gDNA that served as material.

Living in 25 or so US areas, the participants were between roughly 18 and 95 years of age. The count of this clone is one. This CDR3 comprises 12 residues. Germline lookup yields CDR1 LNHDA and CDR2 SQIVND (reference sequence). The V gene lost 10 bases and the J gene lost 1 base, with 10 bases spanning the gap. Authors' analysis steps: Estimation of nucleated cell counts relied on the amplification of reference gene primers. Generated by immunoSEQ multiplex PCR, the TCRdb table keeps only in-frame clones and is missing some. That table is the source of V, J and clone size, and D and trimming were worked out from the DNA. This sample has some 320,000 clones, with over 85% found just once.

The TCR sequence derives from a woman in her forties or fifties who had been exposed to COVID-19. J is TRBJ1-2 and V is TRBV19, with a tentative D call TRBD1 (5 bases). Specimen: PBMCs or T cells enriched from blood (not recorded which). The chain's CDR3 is CATRDSNYGYTF. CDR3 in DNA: TGTGCCACTCGAGACAGTAACTATGGCTACACCTTC.